Below, 8 T cell receptor beta chains from the same sample are listed, as sequenced in a study of CD8+ T cells in alopecia areata. The treatment here: oral pan-JAK inhibitor, 5-10 mg twice daily. Extraction and reverse transcription of RNA yielded cDNA as the sequencing template. TCRdb keeps only in-frame clones here, not all; method: immunoSEQ multiplex PCR. The sample contains hundreds of thousands of clones, approximately 67% of which appear only once. This specimen was CD4+ T cells sorted from blood, taken around week 42, from a patient treated with tofacitinib. The receptors come from a human donor with alopecia areata.

V is TRBV27 and J is TRBJ1-2, with 10 bases lining up with TRBD1. The V gene end was trimmed by 6 bases and the J gene end by 4 bases; junction bases not matched to a gene: 14. The germline CDR1 and CDR2 sequences are MNHEY and SMNVEV (reference sequence). The CDR3 contains 17 residues. CDR3 sequence (DNA): TGTGCCAGCAGGGATCACCCTAAGACAGGGGGCAGCTATGGCTACACCTTC. Translating gives CASRDHPKTGGSYGYTF.

On this clone: Other DNA variants within this sample encode the same CDR3. The chain recombines TRBV9 with TRBJ2-1; no clear D gene. Germline V gene data show CDR1 as SGDLS and CDR2 as YYNGEE. V shed 0 bases and J shed 5 bases, with 0 bases lying between them. The CDR3 is made up of 11 amino acids. The CDR3: CASSVDNEQFF. The CDR3 region has the DNA TGTGCCAGCAGCGTAGACAATGAGCAGTTCTTC.

V and J are TRBV12-5 and TRBJ2-3; 7 bases align to TRBD2. The trim removed 5 bases at V and 5 bases at J, leaving 7 bases unmatched. This CDR3 has 14 residues. Germline V gives CDR1 LGHNT, CDR2 FRNRAP. Here the CDR3 reads CASGLPWEGDTQYF. CDR3 DNA sequence: TGTGCTAGTGGTCTACCCTGGGAGGGAGATACGCAGTATTTT.

The chain combines TRBV29-1 with TRBJ2-3, with 8 bases matching TRBD1. This CDR3 is built from 10 residues. V lost 5 bases to trimming and J lost 9 bases; unmatched junction nucleotides: 1. CDR1 and CDR2 (germline): SQVTM, ANQGSEA. The CDR3 region is CSVRDRTQYF. CDR3 bases: TGCAGCGTTCGGGACAGGACGCAGTATTTT.

This clone was observed many times. J is TRBJ1-2 and V is TRBV4-3; no clear D gene. V gave up 1 base and J gave up 4 bases, with 10 bases separating them. The germline gives CDR1 LGHNA, CDR2 YSLEER. The CDR3 is 14 amino acids. CDR3 coding DNA: TGCGCCAGCAGCCAAGGGAGCACGGTCTATGGCTACACCTTC. Amino acids: CASSQGSTVYGYTF.

V and J are TRBV5-6 and TRBJ1-5; possibly TRBD1 for D (6 bases). V was clipped by 4 bases and J by 4 bases, with 18 bases between them. The CDR3 totals 16 residues. CDR1 and CDR2 from the germline V gene are SGHDT and YYEEEE. The CDR3 DNA reads as TGTGCCAGCAGCCTTATGAGACAGGCGGCGAATCAGCCCCAGCATTTT. This sequence encodes CASSLMRQAANQPQHF.

V gene TRBV30 combines with J gene TRBJ1-2; D gene unclear. CDR1 GTSNPN and CDR2 SVGIG come from the germline V gene (reference sequence). V lost 0 bases to trimming and J lost 6 bases, with 11 bases between them. The CDR3 is 13 residues long. The CDR3 DNA reads as TGTGCCTGGAGTGTAATCAAGGCAAATGGCTACACCTTC. Encoded protein: CAWSVIKANGYTF.

The V and J genes are TRBV2 and TRBJ1-1; the D gene is possibly TRBD1 (5 bases). The CDR3 sequence is 13 residues long. From germline, CDR1 is SNHLY and CDR2 FYNNEI. V was cut by 6 bases and J by 3 bases, with 11 bases left in between. This CDR3 is CASRYGADTEAFF. In nucleotides, the CDR3 is TGTGCCAGCAGGTACGGGGCGGACACTGAAGCTTTCTTT.